Each of the 24 T cell receptor beta chains below was sequenced from the same sample in a study of blood T cell repertoires in COVID-19. Some clones are missing from TCRdb's copy, which holds only in-frame ones; the method was immunoSEQ multiplex PCR. The table lists tens of thousands of clones, around 83% of them singletons. The sequenced sample consisted of peripheral blood. These receptors were taken from a man aged 30 to 39 with COVID-19, enrolled during active disease.

The chain has TRBV7-8 and TRBJ2-3, with 8 nucleotides matching TRBD2. The CDR3 is 17 residues long. J lost 4 bases, V lost 5 bases, and 14 bases had no gene match. CDR1 is SGHVS, CDR2 FQNEAQ, per germline. The CDR3: CASSRAGAVPPADTQYF. DNA of the CDR3: TGTGCCAGCAGCCGAGCGGGGGCGGTTCCCCCGGCAGATACGCAGTATTTT.

The V call is TRBV3-1 (or the pseudogene TRBV3-2), the J call TRBJ1-6; possible D gene TRBD1, 6 bases. The germline gives CDR1 LGHDT, CDR2 YNNKEL (reference sequence). Trimming removed 1 base at V and 6 bases at J, with 7 bases between. The length of the CDR3 is 14 residues. The CDR3 DNA is TGTGCCAGCAGCCAAGCAGGGGTTAATTCACCCCTCCACTTT. This encodes CASSQAGVNSPLHF.

The V call is TRBV5-1, the J call TRBJ2-2, with 8 bases fitting TRBD1. This CDR3 spans 14 amino acids. The trim removed 5 bases at V and 1 base at J, leaving 1 base unmatched. CDR1 SGHRS and CDR2 YFSETQ come from the germline V gene. The CDR3 bases are TGCGCCAGCAGAGGACAGGGGAACACCGGGGAGCTGTTTTTT. This translates into CASRGQGNTGELFF.

V and J are TRBV19 and TRBJ1-2; 10 positions agree with TRBD1. This CDR3 spans 17 amino acids. The V gene end was trimmed by 4 bases and the J gene end by 4 bases; junction bases not matched to a gene: 12. Germline loops: CDR1 LNHDA, CDR2 SQIVND (reference sequence). DNA of the CDR3: TGTGCCAGTAGTAGCACCGGGACAGGGGCCCGGTTCTATGGCTACACCTTC. Its protein product is CASSSTGTGARFYGYTF.

The chain uses TRBV7-6 and TRBJ2-5; 11 bases fit TRBD2. The trim removed 4 bases at V and 5 bases at J, leaving 9 bases unmatched. CDR1 and CDR2 (germline): SGHVS, FNYEAQ. The CDR3 runs 16 residues. In nucleotides, the CDR3 is TGTGCCAGCAGCTCCCTAGCGGGAGGACTCGGGGAGACCCAGTACTTC. Translation: CASSSLAGGLGETQYF.

The J gene is TRBJ2-7, the V gene TRBV4-3; 9 nucleotides agree with TRBD1. The ends lost 4 bases at V and 3 bases at J; junction bases unmatched: 1. The CDR3 contains 13 residues. Germline CDR1 is LGHNA and CDR2 is YSLEER. As DNA, the CDR3 is TGCGCCAGCAGCCGGGACAGGGTCTACGAGCAGTACTTC. This translates into CASSRDRVYEQYF.

The chain joins TRBV19 to TRBJ1-5, with 11 bases identical to TRBD1. The germline gives CDR1 LNHDA, CDR2 SQIVND (reference sequence). The CDR3 has 16 residues. V lost 1 base, J lost 1 base, and 0 bases stayed unmatched. The CDR3 is CASSIGTGGSNQPQHF. CDR3 DNA: TGTGCCAGTAGTATAGGGACAGGGGGCAGCAATCAGCCCCAGCATTTT.

The V gene is TRBV24-1, the J gene TRBJ2-1, with TRBD2 as a possible D gene (7 bases). CDR1 is KGHDR and CDR2 is SFDVKD in the germline V gene. This CDR3 contains 16 residues. V was shortened by 7 bases and J by 0 bases, with 15 bases between the two germline ends. CDR3 sequence reads: CATSYPGGDSYNEQFF. The CDR3 DNA is TGTGCCACCAGCTACCCGGGGGGCGACTCCTACAATGAGCAGTTCTTC.

The J gene is TRBJ2-1, the V gene TRBV12-5; 10 bases map to TRBD2. From germline, CDR1 is LGHNT and CDR2 FRNRAP. This CDR3 has 16 amino acids. The junction had 9 bases not matched to a gene; V was cut back by 6 bases and J by 4 bases. CDR3 sequence (DNA): TGTGCTAGTGGCCCACTTCTAGCGGGGGATTACAATGAGCAGTTCTTC. Translating gives CASGPLLAGDYNEQFF.

The chain uses TRBV5-1 and TRBJ1-6; D possibly corresponds to TRBD1 (5 bases). Looked up from germline, CDR1 is SGHRS and CDR2 is YFSETQ. This CDR3 has 15 amino acids. The V gene lost 0 bases and the J gene lost 7 bases, with 11 bases spanning the gap. The CDR3 reads CASSLGQGENSPLHF. The CDR3 nucleotides read TGCGCCAGCAGCTTGGGGCAGGGTGAAAATTCACCCCTCCACTTT.

This chain joins TRBV6-6 and TRBJ2-1; D is possibly TRBD1 (6 bases). Trimming removed 5 bases from V and 7 bases from J, with 15 bases in between. The germline V gene encodes CDR1 MNHNY and CDR2 SVGAGI (reference sequence). There are 14 residues in the CDR3. The CDR3 sequence is CASSNHRVGNEQFF. The CDR3 DNA reads TGTGCCAGCAGTAATCACAGGGTTGGGAATGAGCAGTTCTTC.

This clone occurred a few times. The CDR3 sequence: CASSQDGLAGGLTKQYF. The CDR3 bases are TGCGCCAGCAGCCAAGATGGGCTAGCGGGAGGATTAACGAAGCAGTACTTC. V and J are TRBV4-1 and TRBJ2-7; TRBD2 agrees at 11 bases. The CDR3 spans 17 residues. With 0 bases clipped from V and 8 bases from J, the junction kept 12 bases outside the gene matches. Germline-derived CDR1 and CDR2 are MGHRA and YSYEKL.

The chain is built from TRBV28 and TRBJ2-1; D call uncertain. CDR3 length: 16 residues. Deletions cut 3 bases from V and 3 bases from J, with 15 bases between. The germline V gene has CDR1 MDHEN and CDR2 SYDVKM. The CDR3 region has the DNA TGTGCCAGCAGTTTTATTGGTAGCAGCAACTACAATGAGCAGTTCTTC. Protein sequence: CASSFIGSSNYNEQFF.

The V call is TRBV24-1, the J call TRBJ1-5; possibly TRBD1 for D (6 bases). V lost 8 bases and J 2 bases, leaving 24 bases between the germline ends. The CDR3 covers 18 residues. Germline V CDR1 and CDR2: KGHDR, SFDVKD. In nucleotides, the CDR3 is TGTGCCACCACCCTGGGGGCGGTGGAGAGTTCGGGCAATCAGCCCCAGCATTTT. Encoded protein: CATTLGAVESSGNQPQHF.

This sequence joins TRBV5-1 and TRBJ2-1; 10 nucleotides match TRBD1. V was clipped by 0 bases and J by 6 bases; unmatched bases: 6. Germline V CDR1 and CDR2: SGHRS, YFSETQ. CDR3 length: 16 amino acids. The CDR3 sequence is CASSLGLGQGSNEQFF. CDR3 in DNA: TGCGCCAGCAGCTTGGGCCTGGGACAGGGGTCCAATGAGCAGTTCTTC. The entire variable domain, with the rest obtained from reference TRBV5-1 and TRBJ2-1, is as follows: KAGVTQTPRYLIKTRGQQVTLSCSPISGHRSVSWYQQTPGQGLQFLFEYFSETQRNKGNFPGRFSGRQFSNSRSEMNVSTLELGDSALYLCASSLGLGQGSNEQFFGPGTRLTVL.

V usage is TRBV5-5 and J usage is TRBJ1-5, with 9 positions matching TRBD1. Trimming took 4 bases from V and 4 from J; bases not matched to a gene: 6. The CDR3 totals 15 residues. Germline-derived CDR1 and CDR2 are SGHKS and YYEKEE (reference sequence). The CDR3 bases are TGTGCCAGCAGCACACTACAGGGGGCTAATCAGCCCCAGCATTTT. It yields the protein CASSTLQGANQPQHF.

The rearrangement uses TRBV6-1 and TRBJ1-5, with 7 bases fitting TRBD1. CDR1 is MNHNS, CDR2 SASEGT, per germline. The V and J ends lost 3 bases and 1 base, in that order; junction bases with no gene match: 12. CDR3 length: 18 residues. The CDR3 DNA follows: TGTGCCAGCAGTGACATCGACAGGGTGATGGTGAGCAATCAGCCCCAGCATTTT. This sequence encodes CASSDIDRVMVSNQPQHF.

For the CDR3, the DNA is TGTGCCAGCAGTTTACAGAGGGCAGGGGTCTACGAGCAGTACTTC. It is translated as CASSLQRAGVYEQYF. The rearrangement joins TRBV27 to TRBJ2-7; D perhaps matches TRBD1 (6 bases). Per the germline V gene, CDR1 is MNHEY and CDR2 is SMNVEV (reference sequence). V was shortened by 2 bases and J by 3 bases, with 14 bases between the two germline ends. The CDR3 loop spans 15 amino acids.

In DNA form, the CDR3 reads TGTGCCAGCAGTCCCGGAGAACCCACAGATACGCAGTATTTT. This encodes CASSPGEPTDTQYF. This chain connects TRBV6-5 to TRBJ2-3; D is uncertain. The CDR3 extends over 14 amino acids. Germline V CDR1 and CDR2: MNHEY, SVGAGI. With 5 bases removed from V and 2 bases from J, the gap between germline ends came to 11 bases.

The CDR3 protein is CASSRQGLREKLFF. CDR3 nucleotide sequence: TGTGCCAGCAGCCGACAGGGGCTCCGCGAAAAACTGTTTTTT. This chain uses TRBV3-1 (or the pseudogene TRBV3-2) with TRBJ1-4, with 8 positions matching TRBD1. Germline CDR1 is LGHDT and CDR2 is YNNKEL (reference sequence). CDR3 size: 14 residues. Germline trimming cut 4 bases from V and 8 bases from J; bases unmatched to any gene: 6.

The chain employs TRBV18 and TRBJ2-7; perhaps TRBD2 as D (5 bases). In germline, CDR1 is KGHSH, CDR2 LQKENI. This CDR3 comprises 13 residues. The V gene lost 3 bases and the J gene lost 2 bases, with 8 bases spanning the gap. The CDR3 here is CASSPSGTYEQYF. CDR3 DNA sequence: TGTGCCAGCTCACCCTCGGGGACCTACGAGCAGTACTTC.

This rearrangement joins TRBV5-1 to TRBJ1-2; 10 positions agree with TRBD1. The CDR3 is made up of 13 amino acids. Germline CDR1 SGHRS, CDR2 YFSETQ. Trimming at V came to 6 bases and at J to 7 bases, leaving 6 bases not matched to a gene. CDR3 region: CASTSDRGSGYTF. As DNA, the CDR3 is TGCGCCAGCACCTCGGACAGGGGGAGTGGCTACACCTTC.

The chain couples TRBV15 to TRBJ2-1, with TRBD2 matching 7 bases. Germline CDR1 LNHNV, CDR2 YYDKDF (reference sequence). The CDR3 covers 14 residues. V dropped 1 base and J dropped 8; count of bases not matched to a gene: 5. This CDR3 reads CATSRAGLNDEQFF. CDR3 bases: TGTGCCACCAGCAGAGCGGGACTAAACGATGAGCAGTTCTTC.

The rearrangement joins TRBV28 to TRBJ1-3, with 7 bases that match TRBD1. V trimming: 5 bases; J trimming: 8 bases; junction bases outside the gene matches: 9. The germline V gene encodes CDR1 MDHEN and CDR2 SYDVKM. The CDR3 has 14 residues. This CDR3 reads CASSGAGQVDTIYF. CDR3 in DNA: TGTGCCAGCAGTGGGGCCGGACAGGTAGACACCATATATTTT.